This TCR beta chain was documented in a study of OX40 agonist ivuxolimab in advanced cancers. For the study at large: As their treatment, patients were administered ivuxolimab, an agonistic anti-OX40 (CD134) antibody. The dose of intravenous ivuxolimab that patients received every 2 weeks ranged from 0.01 to 10 mg/kg. Study-wide findings and caveats: Some of the lowest clonal expansion was seen in partial responders at 0.1-3.0 mg/kg.

Profiled with immunoSEQ multiplex PCR; TCRdb holds only in-frame clones, not every one. This table has some 80,000 clones, 87% appearing once. With regard to this clone: Its specificity is not known.

Trimming took off 3 bases at V and 0 bases at J, with 11 bases between the two ends. This CDR3 is 14 amino acids long. Germline V gene data show CDR1 as GTSNPN and CDR2 as SVGIG (reference sequence). This clonotype originated in an adult with an advanced solid tumor such as melanoma, head and neck, liver or kidney cancer. Sample: CD4+ or CD8+ T cells sorted from blood, taken in a trial of the OX40 agonist ivuxolimab. This chain uses TRBV30 with TRBJ1-2, with D maybe TRBD1 (5 bases). CDR3 DNA: TGTGCCTGGAGGGCAAAGGGGTCTAACTATGGCTACACCTTC. Translation gives CAWRAKGSNYGYTF.